This T cell receptor beta chain was observed in a study of CDR3 diversity in severe acne (dated by TCRdb to the late 2010s). The germline V gene (reference sequence) sets CDR1 to LNHNV and CDR2 to YYDKDF. For this chain, trimming is 3 bases at the V end and 3 bases at the J end, and the number of junction bases without a gene match is 12. From the cysteine up to the phenylalanine, the CDR3 has a length of 17 residues. Only the CDR3 DNA stays, 51 bases, in frame from base 1. About this clonotype: This receptor's antigen is unknown. Base quality data are lacking; no much larger clone is found one base away.

To prepare the library, PCR was applied. These reads were obtained on an Illumina HiSeq 2000. In TCRdb, the public reads were trimmed at Q25 with fastp and aligned with MiXCR, with productive beta chains retained. Rows matching on CDR3 protein sequence are summarized as one entry with the most common DNA and genes. The sample profile shows over 85,000 distinct CDR3 sequences; about half of them were found once. The ten largest clones add up to around 12% of the sample. The sequenced material came from blood. The rearrangement joined TRBV15 to TRBJ2-7; 9 nucleotides in the junction match TRBD1. This receptor was taken from a male donor with acne. The DNA sequence is TGTGCCACCAGCAGTAACCGGCCGGGACAGGGAATCTACGAGCAGTACTTC. Translated, this gives CATSSNRPGQGIYEQYF.